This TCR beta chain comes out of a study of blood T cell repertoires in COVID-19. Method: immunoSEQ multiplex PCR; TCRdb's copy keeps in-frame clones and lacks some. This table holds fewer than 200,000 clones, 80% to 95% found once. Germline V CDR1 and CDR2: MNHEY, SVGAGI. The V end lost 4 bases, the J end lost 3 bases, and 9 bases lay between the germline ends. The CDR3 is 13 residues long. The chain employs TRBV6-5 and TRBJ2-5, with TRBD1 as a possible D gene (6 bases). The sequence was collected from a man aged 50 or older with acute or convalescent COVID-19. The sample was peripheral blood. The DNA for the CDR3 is TGTGCCAGCAGTTTCCGGGACAAAGAGACCCAGTACTTC. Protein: CASSFRDKETQYF.